This T cell receptor (beta chain) was found in a study of blood T cells in healthy people across ages. Together with a sample-barcoded 5' primer, a J-beta primer mix was included in a second PCR lasting about 6 to 11 cycles. TCRdb redid the calling of the 5' RACE reads with MiXCR, one entry per CDR3 protein. The sample comprises about 1.1 million distinct CDR3 sequences, less than 45% of which are singletons, and less than 15% rests with the top ten. This clonotype was detected a few times. The sample comprised blood. The sequence was collected from a young man in good health.

DNA for the CDR3: TGCAGTGCTCAACCAGCTAACTATGGCTACACCTTC. Its protein is CSAQPANYGYTF. This chain links TRBV20-1 with TRBJ1-2; D not resolved. The CDR3 is 12 amino acids. Germline values: CDR1 DFQATT, CDR2 SNEGSKA (reference sequence). With 5 bases removed from V and 0 bases from J, the gap between germline ends came to 7 bases.